This T cell receptor beta chain was recorded in a study of shared clonotypes between healthy human individuals (dated by TCRdb to the early 2020s). In the study overall: A few men and a couple of women, aged 18 to 49 years, made up the cohort. Libraries were prepared and TCR repertoires were sequenced by different laboratories using diverse techniques, in order to increase sequencing depth and limit assay-specific biases. Blood TCR repertoires of about 5 healthy adults were deeply sequenced to estimate repertoire size and the extent of clonotype sharing between individuals. For each donor, three plates each were used for CD4 naive and CD4 memory, two plates were used for CD8 naive, and one plate was used for CD8 memory. Each donor's leukapheresis produced roughly between about 0.9 and 9.5 billion PBMCs. Points the paper makes about the study in general: Naive subsets generally had larger estimated clonotype richness than memory subsets. Compared with non-shared clonotypes, the clonotypes found in all four sorted-subset donors had higher generation probabilities. Based on pairwise subsampling, the degree of clonotype sharing among donors was expected to be affected by sequencing depth. Incomplete sequencing was indicated by rarefaction of sorted-subset datasets, despite the large sequencing depth. Sharing across several donors was observed for roughly 5.4% of naive CD4, 3.5% of naive CD8, 2.3% of memory CD4, and less than 0.45% of memory CD8 clonotypes. The genetic and exposure-history diversity represented was limited by the small number of donors. Sampling was restricted to blood, and TCR repertoires in tissues likely differ from the TCR repertoires found in blood.

Clipping removes 4 bases from V and 0 bases from J, with 5 as the unmatched junction base count. According to the germline V gene (reference sequence), CDR1 reads PRHDT and CDR2 reads FYEKMQ. The CDR3 has 15 amino acids, counting the end cysteine and phenylalanine. The CDR3 DNA has 45 bases and is translated from base 1. Healthy HIV-negative adults with no recently reported acute infections or vaccinations were included as donors. Only Caucasian adults living in Nashville, Tennessee, USA were represented among the donors. Magnetic negative selection was used to enrich CD4+ T cells, after which naive cells were positively selected on CD45RA and the negative fraction became the memory subset. Blood was collected by leukapheresis, and PBMCs were isolated by Ficoll-Histopaque density gradient centrifugation and then cryopreserved in liquid nitrogen vapor phase. Analytical flow cytometry was used to check the purity and quantity of every magnetically sorted T cell population. Genomic DNA was isolated from each sorted fraction and quantified by UV absorbance on a Nanodrop 2000c.

On this clone: The clone's antigen remains unknown. Nothing much larger sits one base from this clone, and base qualities are not available.

Using the deep immunoSEQ assay, multiplex PCR amplified TCR CDR3 regions from genomic DNA. For each cell subset, the extracted genomic DNA was distributed evenly across all wells of several immunoSEQ 96-well plates, and each plate served as one replicate. For sorted subsets, 200 to 250 ng of genomic DNA, equivalent to some 30,000 T cell genomes, went into each replicate PCR. Purified libraries were quantified with a Qubit 3.0 fluorometer, sized on a Bioanalyzer 2100, and re-quantified with the KAPA Library Quantification kit. Each immunoSEQ 96-well plate was sequenced on its own single-read 150-cycle Illumina NextSeq 550 flow cell. In the source study's methods: Because the immunoSEQ output included only junctional sequences and no quality scores, the filtering could not be the same as the filtering used for full-length reads. Sequences were annotated with PyIR, a Python wrapper for IgBLAST v1.9, and V/J genes and CDR3 were assigned using IMGT germline references. Reads with weak V/J assignments (E-value above 1e-6), missing CDR3, stop codons, out-of-frame junctions, or ambiguous translated residues were removed. V3J clonotypes were defined by identical inferred V gene, J gene, and CDR3 amino acid sequence. The percentage overlap between two repertoires was calculated by dividing the number of shared unique clonotypes by the size of the smaller repertoire. Repertoire richness was assessed with RTK rarefaction, the Chao1 estimator, and Recon v2.1 estimates of unobserved clonotypes. Generation probabilities for all TCRbeta clonotypes obtained by the gDNA method from a handful of donors were computed using OLGA. The clones in this table, taken by TCRdb from immuneACCESS, are in-frame only. Not every clone is retained; where verified, under half of the shortfall comes from an unresolved V gene, and the cause of the rest is unknown. V and J calls and clone size are copied from that table; D and trimming were computed from the DNA. This sample gives roughly 1,000,000 clones in total; approximately 80% of them show up just once. Of the sample, approximately 0.5% falls within the top ten clones.

This sequence was found in a man between 18 and 35 years old in good health. Some clones in this sample may be carry-over from other donors' samples. Sequencing used memory CD4+ T cells from PBMCs. According to the study, the label for this sample's cell subset or site signals: CD45RA-negative fraction. The rearranged segments are TRBV13 and TRBJ2-7, with 8 bases in between that match TRBD2. The CDR3 loop reads CASSYLGLASYEQYF. DNA sequence: TGTGCCAGCAGCTATCTCGGACTAGCCTCCTACGAGCAGTACTTC.